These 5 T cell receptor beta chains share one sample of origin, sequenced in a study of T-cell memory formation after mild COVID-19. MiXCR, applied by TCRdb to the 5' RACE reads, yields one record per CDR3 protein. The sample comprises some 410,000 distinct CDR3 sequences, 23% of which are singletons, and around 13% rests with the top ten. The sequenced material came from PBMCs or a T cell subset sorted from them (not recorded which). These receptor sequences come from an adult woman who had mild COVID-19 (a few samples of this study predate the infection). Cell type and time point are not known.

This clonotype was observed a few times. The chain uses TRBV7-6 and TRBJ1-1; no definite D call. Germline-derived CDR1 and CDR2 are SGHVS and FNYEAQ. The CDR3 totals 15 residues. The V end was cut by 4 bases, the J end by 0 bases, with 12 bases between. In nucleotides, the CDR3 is TGTGCCAGCAGCTCCGCCCCCGGAATGAACACTGAAGCTTTCTTT. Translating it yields CASSSAPGMNTEAFF.

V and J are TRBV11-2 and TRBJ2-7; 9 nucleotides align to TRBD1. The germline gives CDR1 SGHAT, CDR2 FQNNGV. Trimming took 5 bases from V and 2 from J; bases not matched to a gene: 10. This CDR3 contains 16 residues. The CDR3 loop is CASSLPAGTGPYEQYF. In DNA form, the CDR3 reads TGTGCCAGCAGCCTGCCAGCCGGGACAGGGCCCTACGAGCAGTACTTC.

CDR3 amino acids: CATSGAGRKNTGELFF. CDR3 bases: TGTGCCACCAGTGGGGCGGGACGCAAGAACACCGGGGAGCTGTTTTTT. The chain links TRBV24-1 to TRBJ2-2; TRBD2 is a possible D gene (6 bases). V lost 5 bases and J 1 base, leaving 13 bases between the germline ends. Looked up from germline, CDR1 is KGHDR and CDR2 is SFDVKD. This CDR3 has 16 amino acids.

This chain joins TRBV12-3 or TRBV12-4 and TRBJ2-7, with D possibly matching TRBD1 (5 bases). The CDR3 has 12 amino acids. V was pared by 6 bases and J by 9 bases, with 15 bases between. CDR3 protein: CASRVQVIVQYF. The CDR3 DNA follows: TGTGCCAGCAGGGTACAGGTAATTGTGCAGTACTTC.

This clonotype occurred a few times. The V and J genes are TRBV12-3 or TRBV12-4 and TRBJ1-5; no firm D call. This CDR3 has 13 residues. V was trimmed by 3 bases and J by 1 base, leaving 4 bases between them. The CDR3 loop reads CASSFLSNQPQHF. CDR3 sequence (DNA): TGTGCCAGCAGTTTTCTGAGCAATCAGCCCCAGCATTTT.